This T cell receptor (beta chain) was identified in a study of blood T cell repertoires in COVID-19. The wider study: Whether acute or convalescent, the COVID-19 samples came from the United States, Italy and Spain. The analysed material was cDNA or gDNA that came from T cells, B-cell-depleted T cells, or PBMCs.

The length of the CDR3 is 14 residues. V was clipped by 7 bases and J by 10 bases; unmatched bases: 11. The germline gives CDR1 MNHEY, CDR2 SMNVEV (reference sequence). Original analysis: Using reference gene primer amplification, nucleated cell counts were estimated. Using immunoSEQ multiplex PCR, the repertoire was profiled, and TCRdb retains in-frame clones only, with some absent. V and J calls plus clone size are reproduced from that table; the DNA served to infer D and trimming. This sample yields 250,000 to 300,000 clones, of which roughly nine tenths are seen a single time; 0.94% belongs to the top ten.

This sequence originates from a woman aged 40 to 50 who had recovered from COVID-19. V gene TRBV27 combines with J gene TRBJ2-1, with 9 bases that match TRBD1. The material sequenced was peripheral blood. This chain's CDR3 is CASTGTGLWEEQFF. The CDR3 DNA reads as TGTGCCAGCACTGGGACAGGGTTGTGGGAAGAGCAGTTCTTC.